This is a list of T cell receptor beta chains from one sample in a study of blood T cells in healthy people across ages. TCRdb redid the calling of the 5' RACE reads with MiXCR, one entry per CDR3 protein. Of 1.2 million to 1.5 million distinct CDR3 sequences in the sample, 40% to 50% were seen once. The sample comprised blood. These receptors all come from a woman aged 18-29 years in good health. The CDR3 runs from the conserved cysteine through the conserved F or W. The D gene is left open where the match is weak. A clone size is listed for some rows: how often the clone was seen (once, few, many), or a class if it is expanded.

D,J,size,V,CDR3,DNA
TRBD2,TRBJ2-7,.,TRBV3-1,CASSQVSTSGYEQYF,TGTGCCAGCAGCCAAGTGAGTACTAGCGGCTACGAGCAGTACTTC
TRBD2,TRBJ2-7,.,TRBV3-1,CASSPIRTSGTYEQYF,TGTGCCAGCAGCCCCATTAGGACTAGCGGTACCTACGAGCAGTACTTC
.,TRBJ2-7,.,TRBV21-1,CASRTLLVGSIYEQYF,TGTGCCAGCAGAACCTTACTTGTGGGGAGTATCTACGAGCAGTACTTC
TRBD1,TRBJ2-7,once,TRBV19,CASSIGRDRGTEQYF,TGTGCCAGTAGTATTGGCCGGGACAGAGGGACCGAGCAGTACTTC
TRBD1,TRBJ2-7,many,TRBV6-5,CASSPGTGVYEQYF,TGTGCCAGCAGCCCCGGGACAGGGGTCTACGAGCAGTACTTC
.,TRBJ1-2,.,TRBV2,CASSEGHLSNYGYTF,TGTGCCAGCAGTGAAGGGCACCTTTCTAACTATGGCTACACCTTC
.,TRBJ2-7,.,TRBV11-2,CASRTRFLGAGFNSYEQYF,TGTGCCAGCAGAACCCGTTTTCTAGGGGCGGGCTTCAACTCCTACGAGCAGTACTTC
.,TRBJ2-3,few,TRBV24-1,CATSDLLGINTDTQYF,TGTGCCACCAGTGATTTGCTGGGGATTAACACAGATACGCAGTATTTT
.,TRBJ2-7,.,TRBV5-5,CASSLGTYQYEQYF,TGTGCCAGCAGCTTAGGGACATATCAATACGAGCAGTACTTC
.,TRBJ2-1,.,TRBV3-1,CASSQPRSEQFF,TGTGCCAGCAGCCAACCTAGAAGTGAGCAGTTCTTC
TRBD1,TRBJ1-1,few,TRBV2,CAKRRQGNPEAFF,TGTGCCAAGCGCCGACAGGGGAATCCTGAAGCTTTCTTT
TRBD2,TRBJ2-5,few,TRBV7-2,CASSLASTSAQETQYF,TGTGCCAGCAGCTTAGCATCTACTAGCGCACAAGAGACCCAGTACTTC
.,TRBJ1-5,.,TRBV6-6,CASSDHHGNQPQHF,TGTGCCAGCAGTGACCACCATGGCAATCAGCCCCAGCATTTT
.,TRBJ2-1,.,TRBV25-1,CASSEYKSDYNEQFF,TGTGCCAGCAGTGAATATAAATCCGATTACAATGAGCAGTTCTTC
TRBD2,TRBJ2-5,.,TRBV27,CASSHIPGLAGGSSYNEQYF,TGTGCCAGCAGCCACATTCCGGGACTAGCGGGGGGGAGCTCCTACAATGAGCAGTACTTC
TRBD1,TRBJ2-5,.,TRBV5-1,CASSQGAVNEQYF,TGCGCCAGCAGTCAGGGGGCGGTCAATGAGCAGTACTTC
TRBD1,TRBJ1-2,once,TRBV4-1,CASSLTGQELYGYTF,TGCGCCAGCAGCCTAACCGGACAGGAACTCTATGGCTACACCTTC
TRBD2,TRBJ2-7,few,TRBV7-7,CASAKGSGSSYEQYF,TGTGCCAGCGCTAAAGGTAGCGGGAGCTCCTACGAGCAGTACTTC
.,TRBJ2-1,.,TRBV6-4,CASSDYPFYNEQFF,TGTGCCAGCAGCGATTACCCCTTCTACAATGAGCAGTTCTTC
TRBD1,TRBJ1-1,few,TRBV11-2,CASSLQVGGIAFF,TGTGCCAGCAGCTTACAAGTAGGGGGCATCGCTTTCTTT
TRBD1,TRBJ2-1,.,TRBV27,CASTPTPGGPYNEQFF,TGTGCCAGCACCCCTACCCCAGGGGGCCCCTACAATGAGCAGTTCTTC
.,TRBJ1-4,.,TRBV6-5,CASSDSGVEKLFF,TGTGCCAGCAGTGACAGCGGGGTTGAAAAACTGTTTTTT
.,TRBJ2-2,.,TRBV5-1,CASSLWAGTNTGELFF,TGCGCCAGCAGCTTGTGGGCGGGTACGAACACCGGGGAGCTGTTTTTT
.,TRBJ2-5,.,TRBV12-3/TRBV12-4,CASTRGRQETQYF,TGTGCCAGCACCCGGGGTAGACAAGAGACCCAGTACTTC
.,TRBJ2-5,few,TRBV7-9,CASSFTGVETQYF,TGTGCCAGCAGCTTTACAGGAGTGGAGACCCAGTACTTC
.,TRBJ2-7,.,TRBV11-2,CASSFTYVGQSYEQYF,TGTGCCAGCAGCTTCACATACGTAGGACAGTCCTACGAGCAGTACTTC
TRBD1,TRBJ2-1,.,TRBV12-3/TRBV12-4,CASSRQGYYNEQFF,TGTGCCAGCTCTCGACAGGGCTACTACAATGAGCAGTTCTTC
.,TRBJ1-5,.,TRBV6-5,CASSYSLGDNQPQHF,TGTGCCAGCAGTTACAGCCTCGGAGACAATCAGCCCCAGCATTTT
TRBD1,TRBJ1-2,.,TRBV27,CASSLLRTGRANYGYTF,TGTGCCAGCAGTCTACTCCGGACAGGGCGAGCTAACTATGGCTACACCTTC
TRBD2,TRBJ2-1,.,TRBV2,CASSEPSGTSSYNEQFF,TGTGCCAGCAGTGAGCCTAGCGGGACGAGCTCCTACAATGAGCAGTTCTTC
.,TRBJ1-1,.,TRBV12-3/TRBV12-4,CASTAGKVAEAFF,TGTGCCAGCACCGCCGGCAAGGTCGCTGAAGCTTTCTTT
TRBD1,TRBJ2-1,.,TRBV3-1,CASSQPRVQGANNKQFF,TGTGCCAGCAGCCAACCGAGGGTACAGGGGGCGAACAATAAGCAGTTCTTC
.,TRBJ1-6,few,TRBV6-1,CASSPRGGYPLNSPLHF,TGTGCCAGCAGTCCCCGAGGGGGTTATCCCCTAAATTCACCCCTCCACTTT
TRBD2,TRBJ2-7,few,TRBV7-9,CASSVPWEGPYEQYF,TGTGCCAGCAGCGTTCCGTGGGAGGGCCCCTACGAGCAGTACTTC
TRBD2,TRBJ2-1,.,TRBV5-5,CASSTIWRGVYNEQFF,TGTGCCAGCAGCACTATCTGGCGGGGGGTCTACAATGAGCAGTTCTTC
.,TRBJ2-1,.,TRBV20-1,CSAPHAYNEQFF,TGCAGTGCCCCCCACGCCTACAATGAGCAGTTCTTC
TRBD1,TRBJ1-4,.,TRBV6-5,CASSYSGQGGEKLFF,TGTGCCAGCAGTTACTCCGGACAGGGTGGTGAAAAACTGTTTTTT
.,TRBJ2-7,.,TRBV3-1,CASSARSPPYEQYF,TGTGCCAGCAGCGCCCGCTCACCGCCCTACGAGCAGTACTTC
.,TRBJ2-1,.,TRBV20-1,CSARVYSEQFF,TGCAGTGCTAGAGTATACAGCGAGCAGTTCTTC
.,TRBJ1-2,.,TRBV14,CASNGGRRYGYTF,TGTGCCAGCAACGGAGGCAGGCGGTATGGCTACACCTTC
TRBD2,TRBJ2-1,.,TRBV18,CASSPLLTSGGAKDNEQFF,TGTGCCAGCTCACCCCTTTTAACTAGCGGGGGGGCTAAAGACAATGAGCAGTTCTTC
.,TRBJ2-1,.,TRBV21-1,CASFDDSPSLNEQFF,TGTGCCAGCTTTGACGACTCCCCTTCATTAAATGAGCAGTTCTTC
.,TRBJ1-2,.,TRBV25-1,CASSEPDRMRGYTF,TGTGCCAGCAGTGAACCCGACAGGATGAGGGGCTACACCTTC
.,TRBJ2-1,few,TRBV6-4,CASSEEGLGEQFF,TGTGCCAGCAGTGAAGAAGGTTTGGGTGAGCAGTTCTTC
TRBD1,TRBJ2-2,.,TRBV2,CASRDRVGTGELFF,TGTGCCAGCAGAGACAGGGTCGGCACCGGGGAGCTGTTTTTT
.,TRBJ2-1,.,TRBV20-1,CSASTRQSQKEQFF,TGCAGTGCTTCTACCCGACAGTCCCAAAAGGAGCAGTTCTTC
.,TRBJ1-2,few,TRBV11-2,CASSLDVSGAHYGYTF,TGTGCCAGCAGCTTAGATGTGTCGGGTGCCCACTATGGCTACACCTTC
TRBD2,TRBJ2-5,few,TRBV6-5,CASSSGLAAYAAGETQYF,TGTGCCAGCAGTTCCGGACTAGCGGCCTACGCCGCGGGAGAGACCCAGTACTTC
TRBD2,TRBJ2-3,.,TRBV29-1,CSVGGGPIADTQYF,TGCAGCGTTGGCGGGGGGCCGATCGCAGATACGCAGTATTTT